Each of the 3 T cell receptor beta chains below was sequenced from the same sample in a study of shared clonotypes between healthy human individuals. Method: immunoSEQ multiplex PCR; TCRdb's copy keeps in-frame clones and lacks some. The sample lists some 1 million clones, about 74% occurring once. Sequencing was carried out using memory CD4+ T cells sorted from blood. Subset meaning: CD45RA-negative fraction. These receptors originate from a man between 18 and 29 years old in good health.

This clone has a single count. This sequence joins TRBV30 and TRBJ2-7; D perhaps matches TRBD1 (5 bases). Per the germline V gene, CDR1 is GTSNPN and CDR2 is SVGIG (reference sequence). V was clipped by 2 bases and J by 0 bases, with 14 bases between them. The CDR3 spans 15 residues. DNA for the CDR3: TGTGCCTGGAGTAGAGCAGGGTCAGGCTCCTACGAGCAGTACTTC. Translating it yields CAWSRAGSGSYEQYF.

V usage is TRBV4-3 and J usage is TRBJ2-1, with D uncertain. CDR3 length: 15 residues. The germline V gene encodes CDR1 LGHNA and CDR2 YSLEER. Trimming left V 0 bases short and J 4 bases short, with 10 bases between. The CDR3 here is CASSQDAGPYNEQFF. For the CDR3, the DNA is TGCGCCAGCAGCCAAGATGCCGGACCGTACAATGAGCAGTTCTTC.

The chain is built from TRBV19 and TRBJ2-2, with 7 nucleotides matching TRBD1. Germline values: CDR1 LNHDA, CDR2 SQIVND (reference sequence). V trimming: 7 bases; J trimming: 6 bases; junction bases outside the gene matches: 8. The CDR3 covers 14 residues. CDR3 nucleotides: TGTGCCAGTAAAAAACCCGACAGGGCCGGGGAGCTGTTTTTT. Translated, it gives CASKKPDRAGELFF.